This T cell receptor (beta chain) comes out of a study of blood T cells in healthy people across ages. Study-level findings and limits: It was found that TCR beta diversity correlated strongly with the percentage of naive T cells.

Details on this clonotype: Its cognate antigen is unknown.

Russia was home to the donors, healthy Caucasian individuals aged about 6 to 90. A minimum of 6 micrograms of total RNA was extracted per sample. CDR1 and CDR2 from the germline V gene are SGHTS and YDEGEE. J lost 7 bases, V lost 4 bases, and 10 bases had no gene match. The CDR3 contains 15 residues. Next came a second PCR, run for about 7 to 12 cycles, which used a sample-barcoded 5' primer along with a J-beta primer mix. Each TCR beta cDNA got a 12-nucleotide random molecular identifier. Via MiXCR, TCRdb re-called the 5' RACE reads, giving one row per CDR3 protein. The table lists fewer than 1 million distinct CDR3 sequences, 44% of them singletons.

V is TRBV5-8 and J is TRBJ2-7, with TRBD2 matching over 11 bases. This TCR came from a man aged 55 to 70 in good health. The sequenced sample consisted of blood. CDR3 bases: TGTGCCAGCAGCGAGGAAACTAGCGGGAGACTTGAGCAGTACTTC. Its translation: CASSEETSGRLEQYF.